This TCR beta chain appears in the sequencing data of a study of T cell repertoires in cytomegalovirus infection. About the research overall: Carrying CMV and the relevant HLA type showed in public TCR beta signatures.

Germline CDR1 and CDR2: SEHNR and FQNEAQ (reference sequence). This CDR3 contains 16 residues. Trimming removed 5 bases from V and 6 bases from J, with 22 bases in between. General observations from the study: HLA-C-restricted CMV-specific TCR beta clonotypes prevailed in the ex vivo response. Cumulated frequencies of public TCR beta families served to identify carriers of CMV plus the relevant HLA.

A single record per CDR3 protein comes from TCRdb applying MiXCR to the reads. The sample has some 800,000 distinct CDR3 sequences, around 29% seen once; the top ten hold less than 15%. In this sample, this clonotype turned up many times. No antigen is known for it. The input for sequencing was cultured CD8+ T cells from PBMCs, taken from culture after CMV antigen stimulation. This clonotype was sampled from a human donor in good health (CMV status not recorded). Some clones in this sample may be carry-over from other donors' samples. This rearrangement joins TRBV7-9 to TRBJ1-2; D uncertain. The CDR3 loop reads CASSGGSAVPYDGYTF. CDR3 bases: TGTGCCAGCAGCGGAGGGAGCGCCGTCCCATACGATGGCTACACCTTC.